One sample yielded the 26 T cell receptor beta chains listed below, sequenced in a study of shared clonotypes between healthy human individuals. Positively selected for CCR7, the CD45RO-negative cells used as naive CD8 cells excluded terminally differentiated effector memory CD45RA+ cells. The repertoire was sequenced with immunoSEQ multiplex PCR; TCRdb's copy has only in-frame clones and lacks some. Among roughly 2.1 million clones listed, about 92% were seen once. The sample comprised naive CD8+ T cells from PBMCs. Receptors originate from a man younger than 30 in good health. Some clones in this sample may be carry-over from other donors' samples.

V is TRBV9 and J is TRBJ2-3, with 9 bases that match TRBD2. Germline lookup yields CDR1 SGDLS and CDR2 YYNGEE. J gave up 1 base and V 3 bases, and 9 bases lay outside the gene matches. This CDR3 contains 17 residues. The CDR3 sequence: CASSAGVAGAGTDTQYF. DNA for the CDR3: TGTGCCAGCAGCGCCGGAGTAGCGGGAGCGGGCACAGATACGCAGTATTTT.

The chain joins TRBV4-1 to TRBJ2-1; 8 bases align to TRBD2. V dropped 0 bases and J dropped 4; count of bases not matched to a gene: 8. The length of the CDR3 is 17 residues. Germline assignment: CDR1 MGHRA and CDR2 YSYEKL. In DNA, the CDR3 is TGCGCCAGCAGCCAAGATTGGGCTAGCGGGTTTTACAATGAGCAGTTCTTC. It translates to CASSQDWASGFYNEQFF.

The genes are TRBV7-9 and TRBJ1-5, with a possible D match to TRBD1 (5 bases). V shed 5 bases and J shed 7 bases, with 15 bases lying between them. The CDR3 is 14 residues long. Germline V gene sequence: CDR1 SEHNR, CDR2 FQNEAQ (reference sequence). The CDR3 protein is CASSMGGVRQPQHF. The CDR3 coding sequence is TGTGCCAGCAGCATGGGGGGGGTTAGGCAGCCCCAGCATTTT.

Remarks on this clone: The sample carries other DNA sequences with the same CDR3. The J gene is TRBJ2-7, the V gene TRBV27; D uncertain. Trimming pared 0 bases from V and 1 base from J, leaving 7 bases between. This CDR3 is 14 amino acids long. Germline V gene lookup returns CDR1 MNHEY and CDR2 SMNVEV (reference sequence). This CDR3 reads CASSLSGVSYEQYF. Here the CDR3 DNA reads TGTGCCAGCAGTTTATCTGGGGTTTCCTACGAGCAGTACTTC.

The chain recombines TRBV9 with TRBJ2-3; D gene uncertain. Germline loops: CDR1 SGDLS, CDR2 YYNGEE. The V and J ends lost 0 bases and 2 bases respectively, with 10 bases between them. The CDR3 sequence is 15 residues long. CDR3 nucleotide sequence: TGTGCCAGCAGCGTAGATGGGGAAATCACAGATACGCAGTATTTT. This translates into CASSVDGEITDTQYF.

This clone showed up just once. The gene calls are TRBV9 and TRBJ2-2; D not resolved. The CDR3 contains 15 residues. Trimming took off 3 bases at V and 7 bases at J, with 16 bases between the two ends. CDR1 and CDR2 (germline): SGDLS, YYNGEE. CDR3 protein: CASSAPDKSSGELFF. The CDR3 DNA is TGTGCCAGCAGCGCACCTGACAAGTCCAGCGGGGAGCTGTTTTTT. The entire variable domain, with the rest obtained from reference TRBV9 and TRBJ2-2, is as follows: DSGVTQTPKHLITATGQRVTLRCSPRSGDLSVYWYQQSLDQGLQFLIQYYNGEERAKGNILERFSAQQFPDLHSELNLSSLELGDSALYFCASSAPDKSSGELFFGEGSRLTVL.

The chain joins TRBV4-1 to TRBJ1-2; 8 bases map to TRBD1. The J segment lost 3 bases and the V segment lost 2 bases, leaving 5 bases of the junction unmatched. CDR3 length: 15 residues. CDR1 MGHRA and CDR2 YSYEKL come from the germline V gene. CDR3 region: CASSQHDRGDYGYTF. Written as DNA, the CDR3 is TGCGCCAGCAGCCAACACGACAGGGGAGACTATGGCTACACCTTC.

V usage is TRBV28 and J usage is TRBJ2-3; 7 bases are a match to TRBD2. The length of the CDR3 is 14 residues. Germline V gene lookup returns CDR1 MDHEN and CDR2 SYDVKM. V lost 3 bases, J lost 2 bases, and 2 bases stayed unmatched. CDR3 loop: CASSFERDTDTQYF. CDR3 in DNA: TGTGCCAGCAGTTTTGAGCGGGACACAGATACGCAGTATTTT. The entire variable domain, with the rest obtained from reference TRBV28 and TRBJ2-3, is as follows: DVKVTQSSRYLVKRTGEKVFLECVQDMDHENMFWYRQDPGLGLRLIYFSYDVKMKEKGDIPEGYSVSREKKERFSLILESASTNQTSMYLCASSFERDTDTQYFGPGTRLTVL.

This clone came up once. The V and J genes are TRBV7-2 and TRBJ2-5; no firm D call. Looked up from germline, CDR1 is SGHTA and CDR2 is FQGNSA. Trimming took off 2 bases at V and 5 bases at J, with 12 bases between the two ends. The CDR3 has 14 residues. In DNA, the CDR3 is TGTGCCAGCAGCTTATGGCCCTTGGAGGAGACCCAGTACTTC. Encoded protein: CASSLWPLEETQYF.

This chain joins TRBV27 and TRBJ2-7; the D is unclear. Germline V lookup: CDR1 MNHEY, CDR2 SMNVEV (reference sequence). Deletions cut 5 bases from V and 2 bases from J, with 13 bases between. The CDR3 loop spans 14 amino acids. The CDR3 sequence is CASSLRSVTYEQYF. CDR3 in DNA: TGTGCCAGCAGTCTCCGTTCCGTCACCTACGAGCAGTACTTC.

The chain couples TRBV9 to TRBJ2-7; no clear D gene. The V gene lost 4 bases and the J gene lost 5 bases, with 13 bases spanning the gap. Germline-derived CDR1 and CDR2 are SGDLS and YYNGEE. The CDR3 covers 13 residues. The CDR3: CASSYAATNEQYF. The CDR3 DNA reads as TGTGCCAGCAGCTATGCGGCAACGAACGAGCAGTACTTC.

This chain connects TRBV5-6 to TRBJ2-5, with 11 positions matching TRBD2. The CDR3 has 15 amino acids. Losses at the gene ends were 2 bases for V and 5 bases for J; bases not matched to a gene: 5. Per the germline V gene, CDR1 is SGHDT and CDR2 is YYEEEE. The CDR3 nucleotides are TGTGCCAGCAGCTTCGCGCTAGCGGGAGGCGAGACCCAGTACTTC. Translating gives CASSFALAGGETQYF.

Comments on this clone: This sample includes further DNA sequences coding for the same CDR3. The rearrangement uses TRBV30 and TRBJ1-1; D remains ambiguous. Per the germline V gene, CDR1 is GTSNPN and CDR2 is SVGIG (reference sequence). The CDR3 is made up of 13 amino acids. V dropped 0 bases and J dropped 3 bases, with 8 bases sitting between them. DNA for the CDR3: TGTGCCTGGAGTGTGGGTGAGGACACTGAAGCTTTCTTT. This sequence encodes CAWSVGEDTEAFF.

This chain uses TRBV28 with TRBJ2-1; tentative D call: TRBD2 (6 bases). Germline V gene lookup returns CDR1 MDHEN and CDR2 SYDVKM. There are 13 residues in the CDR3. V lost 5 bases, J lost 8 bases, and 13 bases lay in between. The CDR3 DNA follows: TGTGCCAGCAGTCCCCAGCGGGCCGATGAGCAGTTCTTC. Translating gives CASSPQRADEQFF.

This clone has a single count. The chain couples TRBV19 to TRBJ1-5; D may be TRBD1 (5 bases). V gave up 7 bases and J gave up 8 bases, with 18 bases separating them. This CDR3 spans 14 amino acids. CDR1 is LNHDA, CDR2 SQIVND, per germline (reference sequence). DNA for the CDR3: TGTGCCAGTAATCCTACGGGGCCTAGGAAGCCCCAGCATTTT. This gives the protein CASNPTGPRKPQHF.

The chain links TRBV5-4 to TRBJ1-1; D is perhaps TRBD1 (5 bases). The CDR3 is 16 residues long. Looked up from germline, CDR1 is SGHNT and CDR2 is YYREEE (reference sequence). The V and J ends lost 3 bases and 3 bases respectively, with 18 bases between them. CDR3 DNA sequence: TGTGCCAGCAGCTGGGGGACTTCTGTAGACGACACTGAAGCTTTCTTT. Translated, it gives CASSWGTSVDDTEAFF.

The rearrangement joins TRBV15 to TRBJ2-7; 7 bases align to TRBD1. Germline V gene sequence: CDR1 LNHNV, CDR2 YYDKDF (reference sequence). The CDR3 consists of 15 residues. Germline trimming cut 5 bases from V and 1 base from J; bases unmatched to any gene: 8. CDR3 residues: CATSSEMGQSYEQYF. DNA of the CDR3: TGTGCCACCAGCTCAGAGATGGGACAGTCCTACGAGCAGTACTTC.

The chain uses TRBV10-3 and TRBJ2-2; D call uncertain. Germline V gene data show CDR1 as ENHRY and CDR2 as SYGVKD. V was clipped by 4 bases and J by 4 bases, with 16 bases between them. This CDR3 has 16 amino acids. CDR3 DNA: TGTGCCATCAGTGTAGACCGGGTCGGTGGCACCGGGGAGCTGTTTTTT. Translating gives CAISVDRVGGTGELFF.

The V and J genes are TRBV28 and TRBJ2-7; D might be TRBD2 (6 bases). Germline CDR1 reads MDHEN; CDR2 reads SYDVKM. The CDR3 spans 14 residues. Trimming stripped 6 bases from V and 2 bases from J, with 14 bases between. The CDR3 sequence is CASSPRAGPYEQYF. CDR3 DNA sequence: TGTGCCAGCAGCCCCCGGGCGGGGCCCTACGAGCAGTACTTC.

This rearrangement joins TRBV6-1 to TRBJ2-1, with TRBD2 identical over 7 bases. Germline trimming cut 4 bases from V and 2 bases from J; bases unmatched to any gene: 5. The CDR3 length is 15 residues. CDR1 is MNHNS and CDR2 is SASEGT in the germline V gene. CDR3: CASSAAGVPYNEQFF. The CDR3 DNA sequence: TGTGCCAGCAGTGCGGCGGGAGTTCCCTACAATGAGCAGTTCTTC.

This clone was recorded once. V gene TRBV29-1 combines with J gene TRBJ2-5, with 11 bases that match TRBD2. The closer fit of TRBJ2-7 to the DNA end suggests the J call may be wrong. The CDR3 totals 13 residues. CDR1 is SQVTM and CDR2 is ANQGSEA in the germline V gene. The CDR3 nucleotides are TGCAGCGTGTGGGGGACTAGCGGCTACGAGCAGTACTTC. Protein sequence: CSVWGTSGYEQYF.

The CDR3 DNA sequence: TGCAGCGGACTGACAGGGGGCGACTACGACGAGCAGTACTTC. It specifies CSGLTGGDYDEQYF. This sequence joins TRBV29-1 and TRBJ2-7; 10 bases match TRBD1. Germline V lookup: CDR1 SQVTM, CDR2 ANQGSEA. The V gene end was trimmed by 7 bases and the J gene end by 5 bases; junction bases not matched to a gene: 11. The CDR3 runs to 14 residues.

The CDR3 reads CASSLRASSPPGELFF. CDR3 sequence (DNA): TGTGCCAGCAGCTTGAGGGCTAGTAGTCCCCCCGGGGAGCTGTTTTTT. This chain uses TRBV7-3 with TRBJ2-2, with TRBD2 as a possible D gene (5 bases). V was shortened by 3 bases and J by 6 bases, with 17 bases between the two germline ends. Germline V gene sequence: CDR1 SGHTA, CDR2 FQGTGA. This CDR3 is 16 amino acids long. Complete variable domain (other parts from reference TRBV7-3 and TRBJ2-2): GAGVSQTPSNKVTEKGKYVELRCDPISGHTALYWYRQSLGQGPEFLIYFQGTGAADDSGLPNDRFFAVRPEGSVSTLKIQRTERGDSAVYLCASSLRASSPPGELFFGEGSRLTVL.

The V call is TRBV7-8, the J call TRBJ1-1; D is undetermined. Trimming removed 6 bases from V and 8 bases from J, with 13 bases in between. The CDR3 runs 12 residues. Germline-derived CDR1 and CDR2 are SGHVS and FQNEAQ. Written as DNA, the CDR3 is TGTGCCAGCAGTATGGACGGCGGGGAAGCTTTCTTT. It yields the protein CASSMDGGEAFF.

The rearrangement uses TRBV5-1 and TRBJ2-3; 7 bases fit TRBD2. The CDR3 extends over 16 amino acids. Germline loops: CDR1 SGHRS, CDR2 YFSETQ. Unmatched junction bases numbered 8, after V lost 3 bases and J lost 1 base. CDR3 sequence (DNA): TGCGCCAGCAGCTCACCCGTCCGGGGGGGCACAGATACGCAGTATTTT. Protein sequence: CASSSPVRGGTDTQYF.

The CDR3 here is CASSLRTGEQYF. In nucleotides, the CDR3 is TGTGCCAGCAGCCTTCGGACTGGAGAGCAGTACTTC. The rearrangement joins TRBV11-3 to TRBJ2-7; TRBD2 is a possible D gene (5 bases). The CDR3 is 12 residues long. V was cut by 5 bases and J by 7 bases, with 12 bases left in between. Germline V gene lookup returns CDR1 SGHNT and CDR2 YENEEA.